A selection of T cell receptor beta chains follows, all from one sample in a study of blood T cell repertoires in COVID-19. Clones were read by immunoSEQ multiplex PCR, and TCRdb kept only the in-frame ones, dropping some. The sample carries about 190,000 clones, around 90% recorded once. The sequenced material came from peripheral blood. These receptors were taken from a human donor in a cohort sampled during active COVID-19. Both conserved end residues are part of each CDR3. The D gene is left open where the match is weak. Clone size appears in some rows only: once, few, many, or a class for an expanded clone.

v_call,clone_size,d_call,j_call,cdr3_nt,cdr3_aa
TRBV5-4,.,TRBD1,TRBJ2-5,TGTGCCAGCAGCCAGGACAGGGGGAGAGAGACCCAGTACTTC,CASSQDRGRETQYF
TRBV7-2,.,TRBD1,TRBJ1-5,TGTGCCAGCAGCTTAGCAGGGGGCGCCGGTCAGCCCCAGCATTTT,CASSLAGGAGQPQHF
TRBV6-1,.,TRBD1,TRBJ2-3,TGTGCCAGCAGTGAAGCTGTCACAGGGGCCGATACGCAGTATTTT,CASSEAVTGADTQYF
TRBV19,.,TRBD2,TRBJ2-7,TGTGCCAGTAGTATCGGCGGGGGGCCAAACTACGAGCAGTACTTC,CASSIGGGPNYEQYF
TRBV6-1,once,.,TRBJ1-5,TGTGCCAGCAGTGAGGTGGGCCGCAATCAGCCCCAGCATTTT,CASSEVGRNQPQHF
TRBV24-1,once,TRBD1,TRBJ1-5,TGTGCCACCAGTGAAGCCGGGACAGGGCGCAATCAGCCCCAGCATTTT,CATSEAGTGRNQPQHF
TRBV27,.,TRBD2,TRBJ2-1,TGTGCCAGCAGTTTTCTCAGACCAACTAGCGGGAGGCCAGGGCAGGAGCAGTTCTTC,CASSFLRPTSGRPGQEQFF
TRBV6-5,.,TRBD1,TRBJ1-6,TGTGCCAGCAGGCCAGGGGGAAGTTCACCCCTCCACTTT,CASRPGGSSPLHF
TRBV9,.,TRBD2,TRBJ2-7,TGTGCCAGCAGCGTAGGAGGCGGGGGCGAGCAGTACTTC,CASSVGGGGEQYF
TRBV2,few,.,TRBJ1-5,TGTGCCAGCAGTGAGTTATCAGGGAGCAATCAGCCCCAGCATTTT,CASSELSGSNQPQHF
TRBV7-2,few,.,TRBJ2-5,TGTGCCAGCAGCGCCGCCGGACTTGGGGTCGAGACCCAGTACTTC,CASSAAGLGVETQYF
TRBV7-6,.,TRBD2,TRBJ2-7,TGTGCCAGCAGCTTAGCTTCGGCTAGCGGAGACTATGCCTACGAGCAGTACTTC,CASSLASASGDYAYEQYF
TRBV7-2,once,TRBD1,TRBJ1-5,TGTGCCAGCAGCTTTCAGGGGGCTGGACTTTATCAGCCCCAGCATTTT,CASSFQGAGLYQPQHF
TRBV28,.,.,TRBJ2-1,TGTGCCAGCAGAAAAAACAGAGGGCCTTCGGTTGAGCAGTTCTTC,CASRKNRGPSVEQFF
TRBV4-3,.,.,TRBJ1-2,TGCGCCAGCAGCCAAGATACAGCCGCTAACTATGGCTACACCTTC,CASSQDTAANYGYTF
TRBV5-1,.,.,TRBJ2-3,TGCGCCAGCAGCTCGCCCGGAGCTAGCACAGATACGCAGTATTTT,CASSSPGASTDTQYF
TRBV4-3,.,.,TRBJ2-1,TGCGCCAGCAGCCAAGGGAGCTCCTACAATGAGCAGTTCTTC,CASSQGSSYNEQFF
TRBV28,.,TRBD1,TRBJ2-7,TGTGCCAGCAGGAATGACAGGGCCTACGAGCAGTACTTC,CASRNDRAYEQYF
TRBV6-2/TRBV6-3,few,.,TRBJ1-2,TGTGCCAGCAGCCCTGCGGGGCTGCTCGGCGGCTACACCTTC,CASSPAGLLGGYTF
TRBV28,few,TRBD1,TRBJ2-7,TGTGGGTCCGGGACAGGGATTCCCTACGAGCAGTACTTC,CGSGTGIPYEQYF
TRBV27,.,TRBD1,TRBJ2-1,TGTGCCAGCAGGACGCTGGGACAGGGCTACAATGAGCAGTTCTTC,CASRTLGQGYNEQFF
TRBV7-9,few,.,TRBJ2-2,TGTGCCAGCAGCCCCGGACTTTCGACCAACACCGGGGAGCTGTTTTTT,CASSPGLSTNTGELFF
TRBV10-1,.,TRBD2,TRBJ2-1,TGCGCCAGCAGCGAAGGGACTAGCGGGAGAAGGGGCAAGCAGTTCTTC,CASSEGTSGRRGKQFF
TRBV6-6,.,.,TRBJ1-3,TGTGCCAGCAGTTGGAACAGGGTTGGCTCTGGAAACACCATATATTTT,CASSWNRVGSGNTIYF
TRBV25-1,.,TRBD2,TRBJ2-7,TGTGCCAGCAGAACTACTAGCGAGAGTTACGAGCAGTACTTC,CASRTTSESYEQYF
TRBV10-3,.,TRBD2,TRBJ2-7,TGTGCCACCCGACTAGCGGGAGTCGAAGAAGAGCAGTACTTC,CATRLAGVEEEQYF
TRBV9,.,TRBD1,TRBJ1-3,TGTGCCAGCAGCGTGGACAGGGGGAATGGAAACACCATATATTTT,CASSVDRGNGNTIYF
TRBV7-6,.,TRBD1,TRBJ2-7,TGTGCCAGCAGCCGGGACAGCAAATCCTACGAGCAGTACTTC,CASSRDSKSYEQYF
TRBV6-2/TRBV6-3,.,TRBD2,TRBJ2-2,TGTGCCAGCAGCGACAGGACTAGCGGAGAGGGGGAGCTGTTTTTT,CASSDRTSGEGELFF
TRBV5-4,once,.,TRBJ1-1,TGTGCCAGCAGCTTTACAGGGAACACTGAAGCTTTCTTT,CASSFTGNTEAFF
TRBV30,.,.,TRBJ1-1,TGTGCCTGGAGTAAGCGGCGTGGTATCACTGAAGCTTTCTTT,CAWSKRRGITEAFF
TRBV20-1,.,TRBD2,TRBJ2-5,TGCAGTGCTAGTCATGAGCGGGGCCAAGAGACCCAGTACTTC,CSASHERGQETQYF
TRBV10-1,.,.,TRBJ1-2,TGCGCCAGCAGTGAGCCGCAGGTTCAAGCTAACTATGGCTACACCTTC,CASSEPQVQANYGYTF
TRBV24-1,.,.,TRBJ2-7,TGTGCCACCAGTGATTTGCCCCCAAGACAGGAAACTACCTACGAGCAGTACTTC,CATSDLPPRQETTYEQYF
TRBV7-2,.,.,TRBJ2-1,TGTGCCAGCAGCTTAGGATCTACAGGCGTAAACAATGAGCAGTTCTTC,CASSLGSTGVNNEQFF
TRBV30,once,.,TRBJ2-5,TGTGCCTGGAGTAGAGGCGGGGCCCAGGGTGAGACCCAGTACTTC,CAWSRGGAQGETQYF
TRBV6-2/TRBV6-3,.,TRBD1,TRBJ1-2,TGTGCCAGCAGTCTTACAGGGGGCGGTTATGGCTACACCTTC,CASSLTGGGYGYTF
TRBV5-4,.,.,TRBJ2-1,TGTGCCAGCAGCTTGGACTATTCGGGTGAGCAGTTCTTC,CASSLDYSGEQFF
TRBV7-8,.,.,TRBJ1-1,TGTGCCAGCAGCTCGGACAAGAACACTGAAGCTTTCTTT,CASSSDKNTEAFF
TRBV4-3,.,.,TRBJ2-7,TGCGCCAGCAGCCAAGAATTATCAGGTCTGCCCTACGAGCAGTACTTC,CASSQELSGLPYEQYF
TRBV5-4,.,TRBD1,TRBJ2-5,TGTGCCAGCAGCTTCGGGACAGGGCTAGAGACCCAGTACTTC,CASSFGTGLETQYF
TRBV29-1,.,TRBD1,TRBJ1-1,TGCAGCGTTGAAAGCCAGGGGGCGACTGAAGCTTTCTTT,CSVESQGATEAFF
TRBV6-2/TRBV6-3,.,TRBD1,TRBJ1-5,TGTGCCAGCAGTTATGGAGGGGGCGGCAGGCAGCCCCAGCATTTT,CASSYGGGGRQPQHF
TRBV5-1,.,.,TRBJ1-4,TGCGCCAGCAGCTTGAGAGGCAGGGTAGAGGAAAAACTGTTTTTT,CASSLRGRVEEKLFF
TRBV5-1,.,TRBD1,TRBJ2-1,TGCGCCAGCAGCTTCGACAGGGGTGGTTTGGTCCAGTTCTTC,CASSFDRGGLVQFF
TRBV7-2,.,.,TRBJ2-1,TGTGCCAGCAGCTTATCCCGAGGGCCCTACAATGAGCAGTTCTTC,CASSLSRGPYNEQFF
TRBV27,.,TRBD2,TRBJ2-1,TGTGCCAGCAGTTCGATTCCGGGACTAACATACAATGAGCAGTTCTTC,CASSSIPGLTYNEQFF
TRBV14,.,TRBD1,TRBJ1-3,TGTGCCAGCAGCCAAGTCACCGGGACAGGGGTCCTGAACCCGATCCGCTCTGGAAACACCATATATTTT,CASSQVTGTGVLNPIRSGNTIYF
TRBV19,.,.,TRBJ2-2,TGTGCCAGTAGGAGGACGGACTTGAACACCGGGGAGCTGTTTTTT,CASRRTDLNTGELFF
TRBV5-1,.,.,TRBJ2-5,TGCGCCAGCAGCTTGGGGCAGGGGTATGAGACCCAGTACTTC,CASSLGQGYETQYF
TRBV5-1,.,.,TRBJ2-7,TGCGCCAGCAGCTTGGCGGGGTCCACCTCCTACGAGCAGTACTTC,CASSLAGSTSYEQYF
TRBV6-2/TRBV6-3,.,TRBD2,TRBJ2-1,TGTGCCAGCACCCCACCGATTGGACTAGGCATTAACAATGAGCAGTTCTTC,CASTPPIGLGINNEQFF
TRBV28,.,.,TRBJ1-5,TGTGCCAGCAGTTTAGTCCGCGGACAAGGCAATCAGCCCCAGCATTTT,CASSLVRGQGNQPQHF
TRBV19,.,.,TRBJ1-1,TGTGCCAGTAGTATGGTTCAGGGGAGAACCGTGGATACTGAAGCTTTCTTT,CASSMVQGRTVDTEAFF
TRBV15,.,TRBD1,TRBJ2-1,TGTGCCACCAGCAAAGAGCTTCCAGGGGGCGACTACAATGAGCAGTTCTTC,CATSKELPGGDYNEQFF
TRBV6-2/TRBV6-3,.,.,TRBJ2-7,TGTGCCAGCAGTTACTCGCGCAGGGGGCAGTACTTC,CASSYSRRGQYF
TRBV11-2,.,.,TRBJ2-1,TGTGCCAGCAGCTTAGTAAGCACTAGCCAGGCCTACAATGAGCAGTTCTTC,CASSLVSTSQAYNEQFF